This is a list of T cell receptor beta chains from one sample in a study of T-cell reconstitution after alpha-beta-depleted transplantation in children. TCRdb re-called the PCR reads with MiXCR, one entry per CDR3 protein. The data show 700,000 to 850,000 distinct CDR3 sequences, less than 20% seen once. Material: PBMCs, mostly from graft donor cells, obtained 360 days after TCRalphabeta/CD19-depleted stem cell transplant. The receptors were gathered from a male patient younger than 18 who had a stem cell transplant for acute lymphoblastic leukemia, so the T cells may come from the graft donor. The CDR3 runs from the conserved cysteine through the conserved F or W. The D gene is left open where the match is weak. Clone size is given for some rows only: seen once, a few or many times, or a class if the clone is expanded.

J gene	D gene	V gene	clone size	CDR3 protein	CDR3 DNA
TRBJ2-7	-	TRBV6-5	-	CASSYGTAIYEQYF	TGTGCCAGCAGTTACGGAACTGCTATTTACGAGCAGTACTTC
TRBJ2-5	-	TRBV5-1	many	CASSLASYSRRGRETQYF	TGCGCCAGCAGCTTGGCATCGTATTCTAGACGGGGTAGGGAGACCCAGTACTTC
TRBJ2-1	-	TRBV29-1	few	CSVEDWAGSGGVGNEQFF	TGCAGCGTTGAAGACTGGGCAGGTTCCGGGGGAGTAGGCAATGAGCAGTTCTTC
TRBJ2-1	TRBD2	TRBV5-1	few	CASSLLLAGLTWLPNNEQFF	TGCGCCAGCAGCTTGTTGCTAGCGGGACTGACATGGCTCCCAAACAATGAGCAGTTCTTC
TRBJ2-7	-	TRBV5-1	-	CASSLAQGGTLTYEQYF	TGCGCCAGCAGCTTGGCCCAGGGCGGGACCCTTACCTACGAGCAGTACTTC
TRBJ2-7	-	TRBV28	few	CASSWEWAATDYEQYF	TGTGCCAGCAGTTGGGAGTGGGCAGCAACTGATTACGAGCAGTACTTC
TRBJ1-2	-	TRBV4-1	-	CASSQANRVGYGYTF	TGCGCCAGCAGCCAAGCGAACAGGGTGGGCTATGGCTACACCTTC
TRBJ2-7	-	TRBV7-9	-	CASSLDTLSSEQYF	TGTGCCAGCAGCTTAGACACGCTGAGCTCCGAGCAGTACTTC
TRBJ1-1	TRBD1	TRBV5-1	-	CASSLDRGPSFF	TGCGCCAGCAGCTTGGACAGGGGCCCGTCTTTCTTT
TRBJ2-1	-	TRBV12-3/TRBV12-4	many	CASSIDWGNNEQFF	TGTGCCAGCAGCATCGATTGGGGGAACAATGAGCAGTTCTTC
TRBJ2-7	-	TRBV29-1	-	CSVDNSTTNEQYF	TGCAGCGTTGACAACAGCACCACGAACGAGCAGTACTTC
TRBJ2-2	-	TRBV5-1	-	CASSLGAGLSNTGELFF	TGCGCCAGCAGCTTGGGTGCGGGCCTCTCCAACACCGGGGAGCTGTTTTTT
TRBJ2-7	TRBD2	TRBV6-5	-	CASSYSKTGTSSYEQYF	TGTGCCAGCAGTTACTCCAAAACGGGGACTAGCAGCTACGAGCAGTACTTC
TRBJ1-5	-	TRBV5-1	-	CASRVGQPQHF	TGCGCCAGCAGGGTAGGGCAGCCCCAGCATTTT
TRBJ2-7	TRBD2	TRBV5-8	-	CASSRRGLVRGTYEQYF	TGTGCCAGCAGCAGGAGGGGACTAGTGAGGGGTACCTACGAGCAGTACTTC
TRBJ2-5	TRBD2	TRBV29-1	few	CSENGGSQETQYF	TGCAGCGAGAACGGGGGGTCGCAAGAGACCCAGTACTTC
TRBJ2-1	-	TRBV27	many	CASSLLPGTAVF	TGTGCCAGCAGTTTACTTCCGGGAACCGCAGTCTTC
TRBJ2-7	-	TRBV19	few	CASSPGPLTSYEQYF	TGTGCCAGTAGCCCGGGACCGCTTACCTCCTACGAGCAGTACTTC
TRBJ1-2	-	TRBV18	-	CASSPDKAGHTF	TGTGCCAGCTCGCCTGACAAGGCCGGACACACCTTC
TRBJ1-3	-	TRBV12-3/TRBV12-4	few	CASSFGFPDSGNTIYF	TGTGCCAGCAGTTTTGGTTTTCCAGACTCTGGAAACACCATATATTTT
TRBJ2-3	-	TRBV18	-	CASSPATTVNTDTQYF	TGTGCCAGCTCACCAGCGACGACAGTAAACACAGATACGCAGTATTTT
TRBJ1-2	TRBD1	TRBV20-1	few	CSARVQETGGGYTF	TGCAGTGCTAGAGTCCAGGAGACAGGGGGTGGCTACACCTTC
TRBJ1-2	TRBD1	TRBV5-1	-	CASSSGQGKAGYTF	TGCGCCAGCAGCTCCGGACAGGGAAAAGCTGGCTACACCTTC
TRBJ2-3	-	TRBV4-1	many	CASSLAGAQYF	TGCGCCAGCAGCCTGGCGGGTGCGCAGTATTTT
TRBJ1-1	-	TRBV7-9	-	CASMRQSSEAFF	TGTGCCAGCATGAGGCAGTCCTCTGAAGCTTTCTTT
TRBJ1-2	-	TRBV27	-	CASSLRGKGLYGYTF	TGTGCCAGCAGTTTAAGGGGGAAAGGATTATATGGCTACACCTTC
TRBJ2-5	TRBD2	TRBV14	few	CASSHAWAGVRETQYF	TGTGCCAGCAGCCATGCATGGGCGGGAGTAAGAGAGACCCAGTACTTC
TRBJ2-3	-	TRBV12-3/TRBV12-4	-	CASTLRAAGTDTQYF	TGTGCCAGCACTCTGAGGGCGGCCGGCACAGATACGCAGTATTTT
TRBJ2-1	TRBD2	TRBV7-9	many	CASSFIGLANEQFF	TGTGCCAGCAGCTTCATTGGACTAGCCAATGAGCAGTTCTTC
TRBJ2-1	-	TRBV29-1	-	CSVLIKIRNEQFF	TGCAGCGTTTTAATCAAGATAAGAAATGAGCAGTTCTTC
TRBJ2-1	-	TRBV6-5	once	CASSYSVGEHPNEQFF	TGTGCCAGCAGTTACTCGGTCGGGGAACATCCTAATGAGCAGTTCTTC
TRBJ1-5	-	TRBV20-1	few	CSARPGLGRSNQPQHF	TGCAGTGCTAGACCCGGTCTGGGGCGTAGCAATCAGCCCCAGCATTTT
TRBJ2-1	-	TRBV2	-	CASSEGTAGASGNEQFF	TGTGCCAGCAGTGAAGGAACGGCTGGGGCCAGTGGCAATGAGCAGTTCTTC
TRBJ1-1	-	TRBV12-3/TRBV12-4	-	CASSRVQGNYRNTEAFF	TGTGCCAGCAGCCGTGTGCAGGGAAACTATAGGAACACTGAAGCTTTCTTT
TRBJ2-7	-	TRBV28	few	CASCVVRPEGEQYF	TGTGCCAGCTGTGTGGTGAGACCCGAGGGCGAGCAGTACTTC
TRBJ2-7	TRBD1	TRBV4-1	few	CASSLRIVRDRGGYEQYF	TGCGCCAGCAGCCTACGGATCGTGAGGGACAGGGGTGGGTACGAGCAGTACTTC
TRBJ2-7	-	TRBV13	-	CASSLVGVQGEQYF	TGTGCCAGCAGCCTCGTGGGGGTTCAAGGGGAGCAGTACTTC
TRBJ2-7	TRBD2	TRBV5-1	-	CASSPGTSGSSRAYEQYF	TGCGCCAGCAGCCCGGGGACTAGCGGGAGTTCAAGGGCGTACGAGCAGTACTTC
TRBJ2-1	TRBD1	TRBV18	-	CASSDRGYSYNEQFF	TGTGCCAGCTCAGACAGGGGGTACTCCTACAATGAGCAGTTCTTC
TRBJ2-1	TRBD2	TRBV20-1	-	CSARELVGTSGSEQFF	TGCAGTGCTAGAGAGCTTGTGGGGACTAGCGGGAGCGAGCAGTTCTTC
TRBJ1-2	TRBD1	TRBV20-1	-	CSASRDRVGYTF	TGCAGTGCGTCTAGGGACAGGGTCGGCTACACCTTC
TRBJ2-7	-	TRBV5-1	few	CASSLGSGLFYEQYF	TGCGCCAGCAGCTTGGGCAGCGGACTGTTCTACGAGCAGTACTTC
TRBJ1-2	-	TRBV28	-	CASRATYGYTF	TGTGCCAGCAGGGCCACGTATGGCTACACCTTC
TRBJ2-3	-	TRBV21-1	many	CASSTFREPRSTDTQYF	TGTGCCAGCAGCACCTTCCGGGAGCCTCGTAGCACAGATACGCAGTATTTT
TRBJ2-3	TRBD2	TRBV15	few	CATSRDSGRAEGYTDTQYF	TGTGCCACCAGCAGAGATAGTGGGAGGGCTGAAGGCTACACAGATACGCAGTATTTT
TRBJ2-7	TRBD2	TRBV10-3	-	CAISESPPAGLAGEQYF	TGTGCCATCAGTGAATCCCCCCCCGCGGGACTAGCGGGCGAGCAGTACTTC